Listed here are 6 T cell receptor beta chains from one sample, sequenced in a study of neoadjuvant anti-PD-1 for oral cavity cancer. Libraries were prepared by immunoSEQ multiplex PCR; TCRdb keeps only in-frame clonotypes and omits some of them. The sample records roughly 14,000 clones, roughly 74% being singletons. The specimen comprised PBMCs, sampled before nivolumab (anti-PD-1) treatment. These receptors came from a person between 40 and 80 years old with oral cavity squamous cell carcinoma.

The genes are TRBV2 and TRBJ1-5, with D unresolved. The germline V gene encodes CDR1 SNHLY and CDR2 FYNNEI. Trimming shortened V by 8 bases and J by 2 bases, and 19 bases separated the two germline ends. The CDR3 length is 16 residues. In nucleotides, the CDR3 is TGTGCCAGCGAGCGAACACCTATCCTTGGCAATCAGCCCCAGCATTTT. Translating it yields CASERTPILGNQPQHF.

The chain combines TRBV28 with TRBJ2-2; 9 nucleotides line up with TRBD2. Germline V gives CDR1 MDHEN, CDR2 SYDVKM. This CDR3 spans 16 amino acids. V gave up 7 bases and J gave up 2 bases; unmatched junction bases: 8. Here the CDR3 DNA reads TGTGCCAGCACTCTTAGCGGGAGATTTAACACCGGGGAGCTGTTTTTT. Amino acids: CASTLSGRFNTGELFF.

This clone was found once. The chain combines TRBV10-3 with TRBJ2-3, with 7 bases aligning to TRBD2. The CDR3 extends over 14 amino acids. Germline V CDR1 and CDR2: ENHRY, SYGVKD. The V and J ends lost 6 bases and 5 bases, in that order; junction bases with no gene match: 8. CDR3 nucleotide sequence: TGTGCCATCAGCCAGCGGGATCGTGGAGATACGCAGTATTTT. Translated, it gives CAISQRDRGDTQYF.

For the CDR3, the DNA is TGTGCCACCAGCAGAGACCCGAACACTGAAGCTTTCTTT. Amino acid sequence: CATSRDPNTEAFF. The chain combines TRBV15 with TRBJ1-1, with D uncertain. The CDR3 covers 13 residues. V lost 0 bases, J lost 1 base, and 3 bases lay in between. Germline CDR1 is LNHNV and CDR2 is YYDKDF (reference sequence). The variable domain in full, completed from reference TRBV15 and TRBJ1-1, reads DAMVIQNPRYQVTQFGKPVTLSCSQTLNHNVMYWYQQKSSQAPKLLFHYYDKDFNNEADTPDNFQSRRPNTSFCFLDIRSPGLGDTAMYLCATSRDPNTEAFFGQGTRLTVV.

This clone has only a few counts. The V gene is TRBV11-3, the J gene TRBJ2-2, with D maybe TRBD2 (6 bases). From germline, CDR1 is SGHNT and CDR2 YENEEA. Trimming removed 2 bases at V and 4 bases at J, with 20 bases between. The CDR3 has 18 amino acids. CDR3 protein: CASSLSPPAGSATGELFF. The CDR3 coding sequence is TGTGCCAGCAGCTTATCCCCTCCTGCGGGGTCCGCCACCGGGGAGCTGTTTTTT.

This clone was recorded only once. The rearrangement uses TRBV5-1 and TRBJ2-7, with D hard to call. The V and J ends lost 4 bases and 0 bases respectively, with 14 bases between them. Germline assignment: CDR1 SGHRS and CDR2 YFSETQ. This CDR3 region has 15 residues. CDR3 residues: CASSPNDRSSYEQYF. The CDR3 nucleotides are TGCGCCAGCAGCCCGAACGACCGAAGCTCCTACGAGCAGTACTTC.